This record covers a single T cell receptor (beta chain). This clonotype has only one observation. There is no known antigen for this receptor. Nothing much larger sits one base from this clone, and base qualities are not available. A single read constitutes weak evidence. Library creation used 5' RACE. Sequencer: Illumina HiSeq 2500. The second PCR ran for roughly 7 to 11 cycles and used a J-beta primer mix along with a sample-barcoded 5' primer. Each TCR beta cDNA molecule received a unique molecular identifier from a template-switch 5' adaptor carrying 12 random nucleotides. Each sample yielded at least 3 million CDR3-containing paired-end reads. First-strand cDNA synthesis was performed from all RNA using the Mint cDNA synthesis kit, with priming by a TRBC-specific oligonucleotide. Following uracil-DNA glycosylase treatment, all cDNA underwent a first 18-cycle PCR with the universal primers M1SS and BC2_uni_R. As for how the authors treated the data: For normalization, 1 million high-quality reads, each with a distinct molecular identifier, were randomly selected from each sample. Instead of being binned into consensus sequences, reads that shared molecular identifiers were thrown out. CDR3 identification, clonotype clustering and error correction used MiTCR with a Q25 quality threshold and the strictest error-elimination algorithm. A nonparametric unseen species model with Euler transformation was used to estimate lower-bound total TCR beta diversity. Using fastp trimming at Q25 and MiXCR clonotype assembly, TCRdb reanalyzed the public sequencing data and kept in-frame beta chains. Rows merge per CDR3 protein into single entries with the most common DNA and genes. It is TCRdb's table, rather than the study itself, that gives the V and J calls and clone size. A total of some 550,000 distinct CDR3 sequences appear in this sample, 45% to 55% of them only once. The ten largest make up just under 25% of the sample.

This record belongs to a study of blood T cells in healthy people across ages (dated by TCRdb to the mid-2010s). With respect to the entire study: In model experiments, template switching captured roughly one uniquely barcoded TCR beta cDNA molecule for every two T cells. Age-related changes in TCR beta repertoire diversity were measured in the study by deep sequencing normalized with unique cDNA molecular identifiers. The donors were split into four age groups: young (average about 16 years), middle-aged (roughly 42), aged (over 55) and long-lived (roughly 80). To avoid experimental bias, donors of different ages were distributed randomly across sequencing lanes. Two additional independent replicas of 1 million unique cDNA reads from the same blood draw were analyzed for two donors (one aged 18 to 29 and one aged 80 or older). Summary of the overall study and its limitations: Observed TCR beta diversity per million T cells fell roughly linearly with age, and a significant reduction was already apparent by age around 40. There was a strong correlation between observed TCR beta diversity and the percentage of naive T cells measured by flow cytometry. Since profiling was done on bulk unsorted PBMCs, naive and antigen-experienced compartments could not be conclusively compared. Because donor CMV infection status was unknown, age-related changes in expanded clonotypes were potentially confounded. Estimates of total diversity based on one million sequenced T cells were considered lower bounds and underestimates. The long-lived group showed more naive CD4+ T cells, fewer expanded clones and increased TCR diversity than the aged group, suggesting age selection.

The approximately 39 donors, aged about 6 to 95 years, were systemically healthy Caucasian individuals from Russia. Each donor gave 8.5 to 10 milliliters of peripheral blood, collected into EDTA-treated Vacutainer tubes. Ficoll-Paque density-gradient centrifugation was used to isolate PBMCs, with at least 6 million obtained per sample. Trizol reagent was used to extract total RNA from PBMCs, with at least 6 micrograms per sample. For every donor, flow cytometry on a PBMC aliquot measured the percentage of naive CD45RAhigh/CD27high T cells. Per the germline V gene (reference sequence), DFQATT is the CDR1 and SNEGSKA is the CDR2. CDR3 length: 14 amino acids, cysteine to phenylalanine. The read is trimmed to its CDR3 DNA, 42 bases read in frame from base 1.

Sample: blood. The chain employs TRBV20-1 and TRBJ2-4; a weak D assignment points to TRBD2 (5 bases agree). The J call may be mistaken, given a closer DNA end match to TRBJ2-7. The source is a man of 80 years or more in good health. The CDR3 is CSASERRAPIEQYF. The nucleotide sequence reads as follows: TGCAGTGCTAGTGAACGGCGGGCCCCCATCGAGCAGTACTTC.